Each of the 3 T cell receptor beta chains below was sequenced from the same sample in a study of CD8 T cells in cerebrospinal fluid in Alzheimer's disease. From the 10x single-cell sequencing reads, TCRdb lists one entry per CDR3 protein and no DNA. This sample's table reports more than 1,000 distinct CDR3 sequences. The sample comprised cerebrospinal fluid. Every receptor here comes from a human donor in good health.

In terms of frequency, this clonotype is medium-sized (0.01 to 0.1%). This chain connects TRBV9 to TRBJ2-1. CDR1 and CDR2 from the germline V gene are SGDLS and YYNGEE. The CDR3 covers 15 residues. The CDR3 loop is CASSVEASSYNEQFF.

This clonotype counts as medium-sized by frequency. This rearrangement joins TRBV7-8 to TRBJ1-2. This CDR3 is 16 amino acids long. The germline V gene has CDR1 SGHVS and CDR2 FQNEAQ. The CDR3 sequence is CASSQTWEQRRYGYTF.

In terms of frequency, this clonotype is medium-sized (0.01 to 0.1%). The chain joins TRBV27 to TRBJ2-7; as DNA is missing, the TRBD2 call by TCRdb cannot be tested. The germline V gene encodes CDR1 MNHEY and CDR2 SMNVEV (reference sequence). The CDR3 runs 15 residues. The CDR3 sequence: CASSSPTSGSYEQYF.